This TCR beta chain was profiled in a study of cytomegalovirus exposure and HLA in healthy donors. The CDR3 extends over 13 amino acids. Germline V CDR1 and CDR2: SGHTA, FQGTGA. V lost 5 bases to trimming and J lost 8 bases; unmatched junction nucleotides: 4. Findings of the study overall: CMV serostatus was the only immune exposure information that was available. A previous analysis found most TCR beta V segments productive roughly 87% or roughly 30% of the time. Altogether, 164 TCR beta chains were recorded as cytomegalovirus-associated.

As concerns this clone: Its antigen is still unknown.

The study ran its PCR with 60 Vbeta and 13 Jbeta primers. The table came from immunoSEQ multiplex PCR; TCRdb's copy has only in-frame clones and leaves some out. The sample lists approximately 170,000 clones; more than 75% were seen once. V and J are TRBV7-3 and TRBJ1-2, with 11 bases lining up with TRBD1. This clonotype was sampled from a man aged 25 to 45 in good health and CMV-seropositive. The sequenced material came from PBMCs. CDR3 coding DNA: TGTGCCAGCAGCGGACAGGGGGCGGGGGGCTACACCTTC. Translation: CASSGQGAGGYTF.